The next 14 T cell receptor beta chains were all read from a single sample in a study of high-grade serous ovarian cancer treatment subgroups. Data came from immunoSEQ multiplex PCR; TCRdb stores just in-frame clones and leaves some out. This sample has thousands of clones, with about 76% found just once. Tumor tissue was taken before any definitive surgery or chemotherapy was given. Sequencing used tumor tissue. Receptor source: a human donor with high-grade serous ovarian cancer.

For the CDR3, the DNA is TGTGCCTGGAGTGTGGCCTTTGGAAACACCATATATTTT. This gives the protein CAWSVAFGNTIYF. The chain uses TRBV30 and TRBJ1-3; D gene unclear. V was pared by 0 bases and J by 3 bases, with 6 bases between. The germline V gene encodes CDR1 GTSNPN and CDR2 SVGIG (reference sequence). The CDR3 loop spans 13 amino acids.

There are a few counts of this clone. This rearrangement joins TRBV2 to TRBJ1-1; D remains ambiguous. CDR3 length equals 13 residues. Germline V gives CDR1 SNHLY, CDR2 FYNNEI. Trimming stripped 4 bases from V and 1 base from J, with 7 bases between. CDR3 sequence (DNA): TGTGCCAGCAGTGTGGAGGGGAACACTGAAGCTTTCTTT. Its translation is CASSVEGNTEAFF.

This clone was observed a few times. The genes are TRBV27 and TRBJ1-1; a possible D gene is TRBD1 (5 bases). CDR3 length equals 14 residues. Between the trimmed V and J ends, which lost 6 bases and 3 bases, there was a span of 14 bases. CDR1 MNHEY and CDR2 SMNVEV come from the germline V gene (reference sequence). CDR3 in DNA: TGTGCCAGCAGGTTCCGGGGCCGGGACACTGAAGCTTTCTTT. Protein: CASRFRGRDTEAFF.

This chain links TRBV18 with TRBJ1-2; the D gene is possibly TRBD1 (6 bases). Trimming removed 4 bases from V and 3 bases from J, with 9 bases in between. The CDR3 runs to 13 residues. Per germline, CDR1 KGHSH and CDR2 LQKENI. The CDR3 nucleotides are TGTGCCAGCTCACGAGGGGGTGACTATGGCTACACCTTC. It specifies CASSRGGDYGYTF. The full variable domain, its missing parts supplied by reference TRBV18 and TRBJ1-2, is NAGVMQNPRHLVRRRGQEARLRCSPMKGHSHVYWYRQLPEEGLKFMVYLQKENIIDESGMPKERFSAEFPKEGPSILRIQQVVRGDSAAYFCASSRGGDYGYTFGSGTRLTVV.

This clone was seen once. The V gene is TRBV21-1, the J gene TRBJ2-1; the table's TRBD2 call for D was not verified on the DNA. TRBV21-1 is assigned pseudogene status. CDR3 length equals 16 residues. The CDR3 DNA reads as TGTGCCAGCAGCAACCGACTAGCGGGGATTTACAATGAGCAGTTCTTC. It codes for CASSNRLAGIYNEQFF.

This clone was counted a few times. This chain's CDR3 is CASSFRDNQPQHF. CDR3 nucleotides: TGTGCCAGTAGTTTTCGGGACAATCAGCCCCAGCATTTT. V usage is TRBV19 and J usage is TRBJ1-5; D not resolved. Trimming pared 5 bases from V and 3 bases from J, leaving 8 bases between. This CDR3 contains 13 residues. The germline gives CDR1 LNHDA, CDR2 SQIVND (reference sequence).

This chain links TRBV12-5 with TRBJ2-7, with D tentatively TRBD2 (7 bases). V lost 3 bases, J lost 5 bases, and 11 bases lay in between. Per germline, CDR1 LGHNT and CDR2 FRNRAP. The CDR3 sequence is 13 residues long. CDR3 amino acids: CASGFRGANEQYF. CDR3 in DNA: TGTGCTAGTGGTTTTCGGGGGGCCAACGAGCAGTACTTC.

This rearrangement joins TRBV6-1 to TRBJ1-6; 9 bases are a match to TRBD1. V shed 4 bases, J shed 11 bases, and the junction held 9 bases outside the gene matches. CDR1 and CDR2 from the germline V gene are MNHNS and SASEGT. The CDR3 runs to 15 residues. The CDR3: CASSGTGTGTAPLHF. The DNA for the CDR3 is TGTGCCAGCAGTGGAACCGGGACAGGGACTGCACCCCTCCACTTT.

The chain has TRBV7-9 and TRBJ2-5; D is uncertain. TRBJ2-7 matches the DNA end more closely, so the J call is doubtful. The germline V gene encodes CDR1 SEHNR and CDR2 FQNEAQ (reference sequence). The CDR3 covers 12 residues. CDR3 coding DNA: TGTGCCAGCAGCCCCCTCGGTAACGAGCAGTACTTC. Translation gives CASSPLGNEQYF.

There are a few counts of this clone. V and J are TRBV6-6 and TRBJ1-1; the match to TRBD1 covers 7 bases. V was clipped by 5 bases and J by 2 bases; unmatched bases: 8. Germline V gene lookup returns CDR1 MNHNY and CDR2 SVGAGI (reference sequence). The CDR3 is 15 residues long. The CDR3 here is CASSPRQGTNTEAFF. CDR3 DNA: TGTGCCAGCAGTCCCCGACAGGGCACTAACACTGAAGCTTTCTTT.

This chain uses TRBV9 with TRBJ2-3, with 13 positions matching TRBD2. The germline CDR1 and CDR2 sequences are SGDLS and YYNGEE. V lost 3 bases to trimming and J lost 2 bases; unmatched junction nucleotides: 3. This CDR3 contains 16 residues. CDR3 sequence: CASSGTSGGTTDTQYF. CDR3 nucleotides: TGTGCCAGCAGCGGGACTAGCGGGGGAACCACAGATACGCAGTATTTT.

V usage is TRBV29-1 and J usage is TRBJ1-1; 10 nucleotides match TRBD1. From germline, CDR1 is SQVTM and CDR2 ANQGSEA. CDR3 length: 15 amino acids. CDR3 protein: CRGRDRGRGNTEAFF. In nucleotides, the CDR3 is TGCAGGGGGAGAGACAGGGGGCGAGGGAACACTGAAGCTTTCTTT.

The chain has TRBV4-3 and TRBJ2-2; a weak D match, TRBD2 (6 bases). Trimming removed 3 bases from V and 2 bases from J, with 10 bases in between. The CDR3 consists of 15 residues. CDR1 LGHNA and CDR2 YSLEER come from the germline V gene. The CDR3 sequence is CASSHRDSNTGELFF. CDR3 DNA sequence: TGCGCCAGCAGCCACCGGGACTCCAACACCGGGGAGCTGTTTTTT.

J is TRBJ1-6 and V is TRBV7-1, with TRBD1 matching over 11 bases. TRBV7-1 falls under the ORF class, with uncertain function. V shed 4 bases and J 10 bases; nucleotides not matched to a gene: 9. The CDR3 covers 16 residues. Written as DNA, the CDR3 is TGTGCCAGCAGCTTAGTACGGGACAGGGGGTCCTCACCCCTCCACTTT. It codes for CASSLVRDRGSSPLHF.